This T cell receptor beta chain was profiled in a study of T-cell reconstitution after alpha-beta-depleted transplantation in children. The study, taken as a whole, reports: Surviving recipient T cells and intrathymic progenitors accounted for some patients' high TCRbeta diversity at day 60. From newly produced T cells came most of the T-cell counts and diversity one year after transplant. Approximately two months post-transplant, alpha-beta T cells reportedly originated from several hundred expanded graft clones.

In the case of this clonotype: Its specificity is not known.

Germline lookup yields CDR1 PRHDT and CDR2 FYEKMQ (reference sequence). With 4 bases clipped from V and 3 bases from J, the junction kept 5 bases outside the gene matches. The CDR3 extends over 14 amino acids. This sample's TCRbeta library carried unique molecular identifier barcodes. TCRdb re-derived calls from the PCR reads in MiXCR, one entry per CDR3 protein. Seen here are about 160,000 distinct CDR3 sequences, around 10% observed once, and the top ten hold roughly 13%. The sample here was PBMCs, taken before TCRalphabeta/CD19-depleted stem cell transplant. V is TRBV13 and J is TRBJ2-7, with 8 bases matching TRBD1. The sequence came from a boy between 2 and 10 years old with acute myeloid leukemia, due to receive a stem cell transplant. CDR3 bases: TGTGCCAGCAGCTCGACAGGGGTAGGCTACGAGCAGTACTTC. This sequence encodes CASSSTGVGYEQYF.